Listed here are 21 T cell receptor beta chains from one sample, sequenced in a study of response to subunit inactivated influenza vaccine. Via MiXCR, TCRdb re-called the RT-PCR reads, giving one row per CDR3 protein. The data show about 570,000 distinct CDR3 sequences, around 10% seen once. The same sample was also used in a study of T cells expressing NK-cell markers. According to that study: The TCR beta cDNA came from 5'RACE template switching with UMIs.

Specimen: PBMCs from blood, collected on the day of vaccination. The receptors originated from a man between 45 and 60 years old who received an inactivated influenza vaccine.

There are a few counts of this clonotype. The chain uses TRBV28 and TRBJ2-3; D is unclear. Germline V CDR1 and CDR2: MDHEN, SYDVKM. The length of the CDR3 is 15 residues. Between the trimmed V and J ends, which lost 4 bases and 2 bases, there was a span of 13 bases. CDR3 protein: CASSSARPITDTQYF. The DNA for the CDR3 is TGTGCCAGCAGTTCAGCCAGGCCCATCACAGATACGCAGTATTTT.

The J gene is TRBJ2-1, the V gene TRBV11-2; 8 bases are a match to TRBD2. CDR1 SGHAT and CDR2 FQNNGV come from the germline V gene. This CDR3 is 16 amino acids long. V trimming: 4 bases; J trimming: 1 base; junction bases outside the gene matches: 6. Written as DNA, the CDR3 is TGTGCCAGCAGCTCTCAGTCTAGCGGGTCCTACAATGAGCAGTTCTTC. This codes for CASSSQSSGSYNEQFF.

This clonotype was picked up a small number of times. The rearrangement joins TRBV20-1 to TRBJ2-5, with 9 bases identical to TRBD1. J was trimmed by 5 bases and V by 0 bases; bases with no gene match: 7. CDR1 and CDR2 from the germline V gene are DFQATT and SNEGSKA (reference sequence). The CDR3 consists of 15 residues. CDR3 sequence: CSARDLHRGRETQYF. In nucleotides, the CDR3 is TGCAGTGCTAGAGACCTTCACAGGGGGCGGGAGACCCAGTACTTC.

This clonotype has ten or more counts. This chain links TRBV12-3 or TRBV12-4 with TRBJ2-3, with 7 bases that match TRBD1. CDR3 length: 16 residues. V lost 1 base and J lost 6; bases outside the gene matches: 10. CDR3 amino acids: CASSLGRTGVRDTQYF. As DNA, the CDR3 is TGTGCCAGCAGTTTAGGCCGGACAGGTGTGAGGGATACGCAGTATTTT.

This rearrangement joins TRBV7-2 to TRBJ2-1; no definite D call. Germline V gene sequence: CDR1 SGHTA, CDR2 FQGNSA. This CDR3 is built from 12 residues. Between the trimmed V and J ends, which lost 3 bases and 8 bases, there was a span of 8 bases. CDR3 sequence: CASSLERDEQFF. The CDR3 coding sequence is TGTGCCAGCAGCTTGGAAAGGGATGAGCAGTTCTTC.

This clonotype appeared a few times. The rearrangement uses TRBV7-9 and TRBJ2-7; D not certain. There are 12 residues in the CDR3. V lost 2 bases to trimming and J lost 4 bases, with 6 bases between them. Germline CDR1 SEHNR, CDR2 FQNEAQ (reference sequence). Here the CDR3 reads CASSLFPYEQYF. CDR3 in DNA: TGTGCCAGCAGCTTATTCCCATACGAGCAGTACTTC.

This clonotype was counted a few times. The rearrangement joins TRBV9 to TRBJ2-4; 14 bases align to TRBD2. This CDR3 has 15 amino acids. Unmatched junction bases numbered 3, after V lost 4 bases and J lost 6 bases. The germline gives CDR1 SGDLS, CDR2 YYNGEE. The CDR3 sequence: CASSPTSGGANIQYF. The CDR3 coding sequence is TGTGCCAGCAGCCCGACTAGCGGGGGGGCAAACATTCAGTACTTC.

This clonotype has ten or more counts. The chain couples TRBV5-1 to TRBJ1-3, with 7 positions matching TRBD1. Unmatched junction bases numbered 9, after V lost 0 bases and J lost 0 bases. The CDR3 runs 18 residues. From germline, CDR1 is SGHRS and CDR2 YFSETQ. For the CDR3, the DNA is TGCGCCAGCAGCTTGGTCGGGACAGTTCTCGGCTCTGGAAACACCATATATTTT. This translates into CASSLVGTVLGSGNTIYF.

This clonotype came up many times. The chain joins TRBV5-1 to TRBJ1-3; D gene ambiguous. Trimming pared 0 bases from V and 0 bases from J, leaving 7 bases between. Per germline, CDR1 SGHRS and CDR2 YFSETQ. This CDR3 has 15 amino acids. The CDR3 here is CASSLDTSSGNTIYF. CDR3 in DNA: TGCGCCAGCAGCTTGGACACGAGCTCTGGAAACACCATATATTTT. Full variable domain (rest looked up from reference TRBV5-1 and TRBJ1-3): KAGVTQTPRYLIKTRGQQVTLSCSPISGHRSVSWYQQTPGQGLQFLFEYFSETQRNKGNFPGRFSGRQFSNSRSEMNVSTLELGDSALYLCASSLDTSSGNTIYFGEGSWLTVV.

CDR3 region: CASSPSGGARWTQYF. The CDR3 DNA reads TGTGCCAGCTCACCATCGGGCGGAGCCCGGTGGACGCAGTATTTT. The chain couples TRBV18 to TRBJ2-3, with D uncertain. This CDR3 region has 15 residues. Germline CDR1 is KGHSH and CDR2 is LQKENI. The ends were cut back, 2 bases at V and 9 bases at J, with 18 bases in the middle.

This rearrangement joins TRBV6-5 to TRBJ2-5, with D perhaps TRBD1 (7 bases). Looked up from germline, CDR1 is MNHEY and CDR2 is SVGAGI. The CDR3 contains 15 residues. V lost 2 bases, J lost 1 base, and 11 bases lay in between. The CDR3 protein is CASSYGGTAQETQYF. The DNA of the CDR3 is TGTGCCAGCAGTTACGGGGGGACAGCCCAAGAGACCCAGTACTTC.

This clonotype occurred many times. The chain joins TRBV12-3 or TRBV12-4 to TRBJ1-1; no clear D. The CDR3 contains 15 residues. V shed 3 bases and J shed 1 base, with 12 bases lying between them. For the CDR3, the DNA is TGTGCCAGCAGTTTGGGCTCGATTAAGAACACTGAAGCTTTCTTT. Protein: CASSLGSIKNTEAFF.

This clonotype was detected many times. Here the CDR3 reads CASSQPGQLSYNEQFF. The CDR3, as DNA: TGTGCCAGCAGCCAACCGGGACAGTTGTCCTACAATGAGCAGTTCTTC. This sequence joins TRBV14 and TRBJ2-1; 7 bases match TRBD1. Germline CDR1 SGHDN, CDR2 FVKESK. V lost 2 bases to trimming and J lost 1 base; unmatched junction nucleotides: 5. The CDR3 loop spans 16 amino acids.

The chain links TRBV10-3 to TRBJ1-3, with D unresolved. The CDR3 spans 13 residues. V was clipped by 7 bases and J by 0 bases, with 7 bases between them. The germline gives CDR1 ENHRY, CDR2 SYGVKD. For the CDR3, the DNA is TGTGCCATCAAACAGCCCTCTGGAAACACCATATATTTT. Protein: CAIKQPSGNTIYF.

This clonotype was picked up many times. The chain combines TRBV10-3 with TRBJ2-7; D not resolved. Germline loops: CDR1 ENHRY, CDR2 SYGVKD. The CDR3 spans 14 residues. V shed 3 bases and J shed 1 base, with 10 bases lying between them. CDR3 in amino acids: CAISESRISYEQYF. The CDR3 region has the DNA TGTGCCATCAGTGAATCGAGGATATCCTACGAGCAGTACTTC.

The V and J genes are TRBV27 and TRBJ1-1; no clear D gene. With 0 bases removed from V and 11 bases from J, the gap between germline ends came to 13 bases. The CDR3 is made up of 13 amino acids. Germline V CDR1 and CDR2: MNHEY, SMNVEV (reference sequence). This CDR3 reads CASSLSFGSVAFF. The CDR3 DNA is TGTGCCAGCAGTTTATCGTTCGGGTCGGTGGCTTTCTTT.

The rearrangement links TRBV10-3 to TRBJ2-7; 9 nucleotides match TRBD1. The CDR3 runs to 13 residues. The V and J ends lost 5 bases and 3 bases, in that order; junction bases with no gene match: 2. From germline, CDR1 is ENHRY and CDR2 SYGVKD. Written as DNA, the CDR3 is TGTGCCATCAGTACGGGACAGGGCTACGAGCAGTACTTC. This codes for CAISTGQGYEQYF.

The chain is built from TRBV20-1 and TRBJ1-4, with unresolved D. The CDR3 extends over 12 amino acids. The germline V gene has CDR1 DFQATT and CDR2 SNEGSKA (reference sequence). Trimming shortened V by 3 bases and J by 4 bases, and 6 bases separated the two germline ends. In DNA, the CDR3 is TGCAGTGCTAGGTCCCATAATGAAAAACTGTTTTTT. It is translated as CSARSHNEKLFF.

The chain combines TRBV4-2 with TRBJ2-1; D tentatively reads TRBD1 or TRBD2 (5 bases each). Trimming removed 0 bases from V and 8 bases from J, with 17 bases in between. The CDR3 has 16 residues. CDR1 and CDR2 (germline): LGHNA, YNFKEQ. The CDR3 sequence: CASSQDRAGPADEQFF. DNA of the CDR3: TGTGCCAGCAGCCAAGACAGGGCGGGTCCAGCGGATGAGCAGTTCTTC.

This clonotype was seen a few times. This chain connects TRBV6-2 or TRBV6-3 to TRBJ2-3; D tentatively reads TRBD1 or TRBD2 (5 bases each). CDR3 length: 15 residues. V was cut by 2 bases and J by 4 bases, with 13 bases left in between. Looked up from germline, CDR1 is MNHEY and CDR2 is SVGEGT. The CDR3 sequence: CASSYPEGKADTQYF. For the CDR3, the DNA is TGTGCCAGCAGTTACCCCGAGGGGAAGGCAGATACGCAGTATTTT.

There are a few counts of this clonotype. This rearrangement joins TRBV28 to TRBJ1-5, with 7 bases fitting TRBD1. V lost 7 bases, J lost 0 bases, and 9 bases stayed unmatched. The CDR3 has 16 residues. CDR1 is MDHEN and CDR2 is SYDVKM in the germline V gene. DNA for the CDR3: TGTGCCAGCACGAGATCGACAGGGCCTAGCAATCAGCCCCAGCATTTT. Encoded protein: CASTRSTGPSNQPQHF.